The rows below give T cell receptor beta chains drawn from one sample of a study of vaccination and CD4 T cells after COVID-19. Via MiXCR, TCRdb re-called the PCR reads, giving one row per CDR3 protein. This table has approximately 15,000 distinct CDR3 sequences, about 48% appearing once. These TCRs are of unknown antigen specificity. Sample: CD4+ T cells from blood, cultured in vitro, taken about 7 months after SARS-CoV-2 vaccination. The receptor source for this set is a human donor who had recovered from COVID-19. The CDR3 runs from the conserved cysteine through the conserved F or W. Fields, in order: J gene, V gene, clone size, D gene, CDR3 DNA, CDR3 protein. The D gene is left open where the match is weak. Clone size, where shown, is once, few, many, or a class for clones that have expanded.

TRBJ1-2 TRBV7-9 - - TGTGCCAGCAGCGCCCCAGGGGCTAACTATGGCTACACCTTC CASSAPGANYGYTF
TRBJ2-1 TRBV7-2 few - TGTGCCAGCAGCCGGGTCGGAGCGCGGGAGCAGTTCTTC CASSRVGAREQFF
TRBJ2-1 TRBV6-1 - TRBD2 TGTGCCAGCAGTGGCCCTAGCGGGGGTCTCGACAATGAGCAGTTCTTC CASSGPSGGLDNEQFF
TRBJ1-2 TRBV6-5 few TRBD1 TGTGCCAGCAGTTCGGCCGGGACAGACTATGGCTACACCTTC CASSSAGTDYGYTF
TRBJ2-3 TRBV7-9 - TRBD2 TGTGCCAGCAGCTTGGAGCGGGGGGCCATGGCAGATACGCAGTATTTT CASSLERGAMADTQYF
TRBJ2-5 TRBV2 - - TGTGCCAGCAAAAAGGACCGGGGGGAGACCCAGTACTTC CASKKDRGETQYF
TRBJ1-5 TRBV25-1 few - TGTGCCAGCAGTCCTCAGGGCGAGGGTAATCAGCCCCAGCATTTT CASSPQGEGNQPQHF
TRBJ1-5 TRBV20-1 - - TGCAGTGCCCGACAATACGAACAGCCCCAGCATTTT CSARQYEQPQHF
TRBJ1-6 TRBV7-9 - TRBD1 TGTGCCAGCAGCTTGACAGGGGGCATGGATAATTCACCCCTCCACTTT CASSLTGGMDNSPLHF
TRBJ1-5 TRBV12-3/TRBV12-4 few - TGTGCCAGCAGTTTAAATGCTCAGCCCCAGCATTTT CASSLNAQPQHF
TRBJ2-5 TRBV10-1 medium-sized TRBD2 TGCGCCAGCAGTCGGACTAGCGGGAGGGCCGAGACCCAGTACTTC CASSRTSGRAETQYF
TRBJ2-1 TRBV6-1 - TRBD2 TGTGCCAGCAGGGTACTAGCGGGAGACGCTGAGCAGTTCTTC CASRVLAGDAEQFF
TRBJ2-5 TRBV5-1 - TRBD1 TGCGCCAGCAGCTCGACAGGGGATAAGACCCAGTACTTC CASSSTGDKTQYF
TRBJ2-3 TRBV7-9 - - TGTGCCAGCAGCCCTATTGTTGCAGATACGCAGTATTTT CASSPIVADTQYF
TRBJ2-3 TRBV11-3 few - TGTGCCAGCAGCTTAAAAGATACGCAGTATTTT CASSLKDTQYF
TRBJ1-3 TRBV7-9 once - TGTGCCAGCAGCTTAGATGTCCGGTTTAGTGGCATATATTTT CASSLDVRFSGIYF
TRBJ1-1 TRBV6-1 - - TGTGCCAGCAGTCAGCTAGAAGAGCAAGCTTTCTTT CASSQLEEQAFF
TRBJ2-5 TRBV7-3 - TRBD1 TGTGCCAGCAGCTTGTCCCCCCCGGGACAGGGGATCCCCAGAGAGACCCAGTACTTC CASSLSPPGQGIPRETQYF
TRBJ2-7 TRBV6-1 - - TGTGCCAGCAATCCCAGGGGTGTGGACGAGCAGTACTTC CASNPRGVDEQYF
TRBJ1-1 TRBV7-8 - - TGTGCCAGCAGCTTAGAGGGGAACACTGAAGCTTTCTTT CASSLEGNTEAFF
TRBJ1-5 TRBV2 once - TGTGCCAGCAGTGGCCGGGCAGGGGATCAGCCCCAGCATTTT CASSGRAGDQPQHF
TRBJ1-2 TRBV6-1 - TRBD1 TGTGCCAGCAGACGACAGGGTGTCTATGGCTACACCTTC CASRRQGVYGYTF
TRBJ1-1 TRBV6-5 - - TGTGCCAGCAGTTCCGCGTTAGGACAGAGGAACACTGAAGCTTTCTTT CASSSALGQRNTEAFF
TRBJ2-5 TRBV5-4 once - TGTGCCAGCAGCGACGGACAGATCCAAGAGACCCAGTACTTC CASSDGQIQETQYF
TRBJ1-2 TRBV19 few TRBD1 TGTGCCAGTAGTATAACAGGGGGCGCAGGTGGCTACACCTTC CASSITGGAGGYTF
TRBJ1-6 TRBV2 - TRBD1 TGTGCCAGCAGTGCGGAGACAGGGCCGCACTCACCCCTCCACTTT CASSAETGPHSPLHF
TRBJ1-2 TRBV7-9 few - TGTGCCAGCAGCCGATGGGGTGGGGAAAACTATGGCTACACCTTC CASSRWGGENYGYTF